A single T cell receptor (beta chain) is shown here with its context. The entry originates in a study of blood T cell repertoires in COVID-19. Germline CDR1 SGHDT, CDR2 YYEEEE. V was trimmed by 4 bases and J by 4 bases, leaving 14 bases between them. This CDR3 is 14 amino acids long. Per the study methods: Nucleated cell number was recorded as an estimate derived from reference gene primer amplification. Profiling relied on immunoSEQ multiplex PCR, and the TCRdb table lists in-frame clones only, not all of them. Clone size and the V and J calls come from that table; the DNA yielded D and trimming. The repertoire holds about 270,000 clones, with roughly nine tenths as singletons.

This chain links TRBV5-6 with TRBJ1-2; possibly TRBD1 for D (6 bases). The origin of this receptor is a woman in her twenties or thirties with COVID-19, enrolled during active disease. Sequencing was done on a sample of peripheral blood. The CDR3, as DNA: TGTGCCAGCAGCCCCCGCCAGGGGTTCTATGGCTACACCTTC. It codes for CASSPRQGFYGYTF.